A selection of T cell receptor beta chains follows, all from one sample in a study of CD8 T cells in Susac syndrome. TCRdb ran MiXCR on the immunoSEQ multiplex PCR reads and lists one entry per CDR3 protein. The top ten clones hold around 0.16% of a sample with 200,000 or so distinct CDR3 sequences, just under 95% of them seen once. Sequences were obtained from CD8+ T cells from PBMCs. These receptor sequences come from a human donor with Susac syndrome. Both conserved end residues are trimmed from each CDR3. Fields, in order: V gene, CDR3 length, CDR3 protein.

v_call: TRBV2
cdr3_length: 13
cdr3_aa: ASSENPRSSYEQY

v_call: TRBV28
cdr3_length: 10
cdr3_aa: ASSGQSNEQF

v_call: TRBV19
cdr3_length: 12
cdr3_aa: ASSIETEVYGYT

v_call: TRBV6-5
cdr3_length: 15
cdr3_aa: ASSYPTGDRGGETQY

v_call: TRBV2
cdr3_length: 13
cdr3_aa: ASSDWQGRGYGYT

v_call: TRBV5-1
cdr3_length: 13
cdr3_aa: ASSTDRAAYNEQF

v_call: TRBV6-1
cdr3_length: 14
cdr3_aa: ASSMTGTGVIYEQY

v_call: TRBV14
cdr3_length: 12
cdr3_aa: ASSPTGLPGTQY

v_call: TRBV27
cdr3_length: 11
cdr3_aa: ASSFGLGYEQY

v_call: TRBV4-2
cdr3_length: 16
cdr3_aa: ASSQAGGDFEGTDTQY

v_call: TRBV6-5
cdr3_length: 12
cdr3_aa: ASSSDRGYSPLH

v_call: TRBV13
cdr3_length: 10
cdr3_aa: ASSLPRDSAY

v_call: TRBV5-1
cdr3_length: 12
cdr3_aa: ASSLEPRTDTQY

v_call: TRBV29-1
cdr3_length: 13
cdr3_aa: SVPGYRGRTGELF